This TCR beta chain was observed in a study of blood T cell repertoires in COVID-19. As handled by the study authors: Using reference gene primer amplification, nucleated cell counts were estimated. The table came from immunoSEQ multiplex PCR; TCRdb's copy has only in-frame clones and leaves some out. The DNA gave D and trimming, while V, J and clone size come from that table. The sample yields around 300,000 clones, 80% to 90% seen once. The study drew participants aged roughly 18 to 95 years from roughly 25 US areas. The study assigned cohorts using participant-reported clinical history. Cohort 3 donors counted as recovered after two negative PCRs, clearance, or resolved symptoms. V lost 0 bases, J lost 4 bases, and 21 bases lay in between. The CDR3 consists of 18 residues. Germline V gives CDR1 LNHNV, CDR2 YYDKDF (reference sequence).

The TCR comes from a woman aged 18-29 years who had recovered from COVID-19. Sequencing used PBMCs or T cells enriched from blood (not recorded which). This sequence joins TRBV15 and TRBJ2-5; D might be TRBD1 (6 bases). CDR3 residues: CATSRDMVIPETGETQYF. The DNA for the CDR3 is TGTGCCACCAGCAGAGATATGGTTATCCCCGAGACAGGAGAGACCCAGTACTTC. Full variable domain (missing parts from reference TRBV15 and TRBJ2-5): DAMVIQNPRYQVTQFGKPVTLSCSQTLNHNVMYWYQQKSSQAPKLLFHYYDKDFNNEADTPDNFQSRRPNTSFCFLDIRSPGLGDTAMYLCATSRDMVIPETGETQYFGPGTRLLVL.